The 9 T cell receptor beta chains below come from one sample, sequenced in a study of blood T cell repertoires in COVID-19. Produced via immunoSEQ multiplex PCR; TCRdb's table is partial and in-frame only. Among some 87,000 clones listed, less than 85% were seen once. The sample consisted of peripheral blood. These receptors were collected from a human donor in a cohort sampled during active COVID-19.

The rearrangement joins TRBV5-8 to TRBJ1-6; 9 bases match TRBD1. The V segment lost 4 bases and the J segment 2 bases; nucleotides outside the gene matches: 4. The CDR3 has 16 residues. Germline V CDR1 and CDR2: SGHTS, YDEGEE. CDR3 sequence (DNA): TGTGCCAGCAGCAAGGGACAGGGAGCCTATAATTCACCCCTCCACTTT. This translates into CASSKGQGAYNSPLHF.

The gene calls are TRBV13 and TRBJ1-2, with D maybe TRBD1 (6 bases). The CDR3 sequence is 15 residues long. Germline V gene sequence: CDR1 PRHDT, CDR2 FYEKMQ (reference sequence). V lost 5 bases to trimming and J lost 7 bases, with 20 bases between them. The CDR3 reads CASSPKGGGGTGYTF. The CDR3 nucleotides read TGTGCCAGCAGCCCCAAAGGGGGTGGGGGCACTGGCTACACCTTC.

The gene calls are TRBV28 and TRBJ2-7, with 8 bases that match TRBD2. The CDR3 is 15 amino acids. The germline V gene has CDR1 MDHEN and CDR2 SYDVKM. J was trimmed by 1 base and V by 4 bases; bases with no gene match: 6. The CDR3 DNA is TGTGCCAGCAGTTCGAGCGGGAGCCTTTCCTACGAGCAGTACTTC. Protein product: CASSSSGSLSYEQYF.

This clone occurred a few times. The chain links TRBV7-8 to TRBJ2-7, with a tentative D call TRBD2 (5 bases). Germline V lookup: CDR1 SGHVS, CDR2 FQNEAQ. V gave up 2 bases and J gave up 0 bases, with 8 bases separating them. The CDR3 totals 14 residues. The CDR3: CASSLFGGSYEQYF. In DNA form, the CDR3 reads TGTGCCAGCAGCTTATTCGGAGGCTCCTACGAGCAGTACTTC.

The rearrangement uses TRBV5-1 and TRBJ1-1; a possible D gene is TRBD1 (6 bases). Trimming shortened V by 2 bases and J by 0 bases, and 11 bases separated the two germline ends. Germline CDR1 and CDR2: SGHRS and YFSETQ. The CDR3 length is 15 residues. CDR3 residues: CASSLQGRLNTEAFF. As DNA, the CDR3 is TGCGCCAGCAGCTTACAGGGACGATTGAACACTGAAGCTTTCTTT.

This sequence joins TRBV21-1 and TRBJ2-3; TRBD1 is the table's D call and was not checked against the DNA. TRBV21-1 is a pseudogene segment. This CDR3 is built from 20 residues. CDR3 nucleotide sequence: TGTGCCAGCACCCTCAAGGCCTGCCAATCGACAGGGAGGAGCACAGATACGCAGTATTTT. This sequence encodes CASTLKACQSTGRSTDTQYF.

The chain recombines TRBV27 with TRBJ2-6; no reliable D call. Trimming left V 3 bases short and J 0 bases short, with 6 bases between. This CDR3 spans 15 amino acids. Germline CDR1 reads MNHEY; CDR2 reads SMNVEV (reference sequence). CDR3 region: CASSFGNSGANVLTF. The DNA for the CDR3 is TGTGCCAGCAGTTTCGGTAACTCTGGGGCCAACGTCCTGACTTTC.

This chain connects TRBV6-5 to TRBJ1-4, with D perhaps TRBD1 (5 bases). The CDR3 runs 14 residues. Trimming cost V 2 bases and J 7 bases, with 11 bases left between them. Germline values: CDR1 MNHEY, CDR2 SVGAGI. The CDR3: CASSYGTGGEKLFF. The CDR3, as DNA: TGTGCCAGCAGTTACGGCACAGGCGGTGAAAAACTGTTTTTT.

This chain connects TRBV5-1 to TRBJ2-2; 8 positions match TRBD1. V gave up 2 bases and J gave up 1 base; unmatched junction bases: 1. The CDR3 contains 15 residues. Germline CDR1 SGHRS, CDR2 YFSETQ. The CDR3 is CASSLGTGNTGELFF. The DNA for the CDR3 is TGCGCCAGCAGCTTAGGGACAGGGAACACCGGGGAGCTGTTTTTT.